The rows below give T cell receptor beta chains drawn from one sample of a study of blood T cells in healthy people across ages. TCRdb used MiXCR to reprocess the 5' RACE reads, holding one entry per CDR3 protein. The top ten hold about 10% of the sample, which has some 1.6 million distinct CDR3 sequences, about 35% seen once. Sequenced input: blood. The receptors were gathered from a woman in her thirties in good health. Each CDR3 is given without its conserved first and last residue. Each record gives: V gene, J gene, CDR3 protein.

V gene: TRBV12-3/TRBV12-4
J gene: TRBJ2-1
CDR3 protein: ASSHTPGQGLFEQF

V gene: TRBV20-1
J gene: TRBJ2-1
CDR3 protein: SAFRLISRGYEQF

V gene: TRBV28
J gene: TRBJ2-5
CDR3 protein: ASSLFTGTQY

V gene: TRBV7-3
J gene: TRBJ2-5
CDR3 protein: ASSSAAQETQY

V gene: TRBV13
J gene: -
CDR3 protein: ASSYQGQGGNEQY

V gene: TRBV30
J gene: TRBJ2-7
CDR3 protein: AWTSGGRIHEQY

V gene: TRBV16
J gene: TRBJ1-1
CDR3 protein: ASSGLEALNTEAF

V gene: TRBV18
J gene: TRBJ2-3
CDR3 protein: ASSPRTDAQY

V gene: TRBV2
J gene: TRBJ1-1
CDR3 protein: ASSDWQGEAF

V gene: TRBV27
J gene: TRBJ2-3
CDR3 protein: ASTQGASGTLDTQY

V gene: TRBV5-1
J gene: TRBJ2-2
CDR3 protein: ASSLSGDNTGELF

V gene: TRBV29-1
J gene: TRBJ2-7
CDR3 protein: SARLGQANYEQY

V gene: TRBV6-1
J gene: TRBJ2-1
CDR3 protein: ASGEGVGMGEQF

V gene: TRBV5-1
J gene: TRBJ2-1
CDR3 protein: ASSSPWTSGLNEQF

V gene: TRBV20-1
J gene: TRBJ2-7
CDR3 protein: SARGLAGRPSYEQY

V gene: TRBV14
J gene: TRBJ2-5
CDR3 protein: ASSQGGIERTRRRY

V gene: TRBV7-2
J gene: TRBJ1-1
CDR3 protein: ASSLVYGTVNTEAF

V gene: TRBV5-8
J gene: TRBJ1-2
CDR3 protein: ASTRPGQGSGYT

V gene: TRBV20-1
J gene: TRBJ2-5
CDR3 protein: SATRAKEQY

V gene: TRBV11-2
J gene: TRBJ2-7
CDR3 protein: ASSIWTSYEQY

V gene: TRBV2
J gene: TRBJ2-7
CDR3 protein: ASSVGQGAWEQY

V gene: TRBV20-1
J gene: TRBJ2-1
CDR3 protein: SARDPQGVNEQF

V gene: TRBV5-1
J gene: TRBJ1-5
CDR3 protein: ASSLDWGNNQPQH

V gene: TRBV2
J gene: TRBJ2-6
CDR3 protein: ASSITGDGANVLT

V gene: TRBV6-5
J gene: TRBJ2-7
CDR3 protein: ASSYPVYVSQETSWGSYEQY

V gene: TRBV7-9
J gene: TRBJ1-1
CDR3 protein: ASSFGPGEAF

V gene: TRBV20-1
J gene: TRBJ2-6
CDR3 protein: SALYAGANVPT

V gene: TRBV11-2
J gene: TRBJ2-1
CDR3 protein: ASSLGAGGPHEQF

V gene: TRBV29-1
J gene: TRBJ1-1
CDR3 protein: SVDRDRDGYTEAF

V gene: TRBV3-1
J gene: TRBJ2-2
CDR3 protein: ASTGQGPSQYTGELF

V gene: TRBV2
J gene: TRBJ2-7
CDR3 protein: ASSLTHRSSYEQY

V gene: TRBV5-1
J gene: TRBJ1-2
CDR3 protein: ASSSGLTNYGYT

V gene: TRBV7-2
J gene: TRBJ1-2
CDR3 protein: ASSLERVGYGYT

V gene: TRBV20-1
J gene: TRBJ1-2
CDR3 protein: SAGDRSANYGYT

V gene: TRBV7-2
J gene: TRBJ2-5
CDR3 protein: ACSYSGTSLETQY

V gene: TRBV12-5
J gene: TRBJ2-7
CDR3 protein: ASGDTRRASYEQY

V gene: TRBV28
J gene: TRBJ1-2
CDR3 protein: ASRKGPTNYGYT

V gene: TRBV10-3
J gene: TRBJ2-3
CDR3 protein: AIAFGLAATDTQY

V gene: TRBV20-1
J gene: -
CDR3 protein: SAIFGTGGNEQY

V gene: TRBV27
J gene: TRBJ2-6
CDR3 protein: ASCLLGPLDAGANVLT

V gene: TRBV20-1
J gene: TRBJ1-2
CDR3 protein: SARDLNRDGYT

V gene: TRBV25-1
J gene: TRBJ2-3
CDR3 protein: ASSELSPVSPGSTDTQY